This TCR beta chain was obtained from a study of regulatory T cells in long-lasting Graves disease. Arm-PCR of CDR3 regions and iRepertoire HTBI primers were used to build TCR beta libraries. TCRdb recomputed calls from the multiplex PCR reads with MiXCR, one row per CDR3 protein. This sample has 300,000 to 500,000 distinct CDR3 sequences, with around 21% found just once. The length of the CDR3 is 14 residues. Trimming removed 7 bases at V and 0 bases at J, with 12 bases between. The V gene's germline CDR1 is MDHEN and CDR2 SYDVKM. This clonotype was seen at least ten times. Its antigen is unknown. Described time point: persistent/refractory GD, antithyroid drugs over 5 years with positive TRAb. The authors made the TCR library using RNA they extracted from PBMCs. It was an endocrinology department in Xi'an, China, that provided the patients. Blood from the periphery, 8 to 9.5 milliliters in all, was drawn into EDTA tubes.

Points from the study as a whole: Less diverse TCR repertoires were seen in persistent Graves' patients than in newly diagnosed ones.

This chain joins TRBV28 and TRBJ1-2; the D gene is possibly TRBD1 (5 bases). The sequencing used peripheral blood mononuclear cells (PBMCs), collected when the disease was refractory, from a patient treated with antithyroid drugs. This clonotype originated in a female donor with Graves disease. The CDR3 sequence is CASTLGPSNYGYTF. In nucleotides, the CDR3 is TGTGCCAGCACCTTGGGACCTTCTAACTATGGCTACACCTTC.